One and the same sample provided the 26 T cell receptor beta chains below, sequenced in a study of monozygotic twins with inflammatory bowel disease. Each CDR3 protein gets one entry in TCRdb, which reprocessed the 5' RACE reads and gives no DNA. Reported are 300,000 to 400,000 distinct CDR3 sequences; the ten largest clones contain just over 2.5%. Sequences were obtained from blood. All receptors derive from a human donor with ulcerative colitis or Crohn's disease, or a healthy co-twin of an affected twin (not recorded which).

CDR3 residues: CSASRRGWVEFF. V usage is TRBV20-1 and J usage is TRBJ2-1; checking the TCRdb D call of TRBD1 is not possible without DNA. CDR1 and CDR2 (germline): DFQATT, SNEGSKA (reference sequence). The CDR3 runs to 12 residues.

This chain uses TRBV30 with TRBJ2-4. Germline CDR1 reads GTSNPN; CDR2 reads SVGIG (reference sequence). This CDR3 spans 11 amino acids. The CDR3 loop is CAWSENMEIYF.

V gene TRBV30 combines with J gene TRBJ1-5. The CDR3 contains 14 residues. The germline CDR1 and CDR2 sequences are GTSNPN and SVGIG (reference sequence). CDR3 amino acids: CAWSVPASAGPQHF.

The J gene is TRBJ2-1, the V gene TRBV19. Germline V CDR1 and CDR2: LNHDA, SQIVND (reference sequence). The CDR3 is made up of 11 amino acids. The CDR3 sequence is CASSILNEQFF.

This chain connects TRBV21-1 to TRBJ2-3; lacking DNA, the TRBD1 call made by TCRdb goes unchecked. TRBV21-1 is annotated as a pseudogene. CDR3 length: 16 amino acids. The CDR3 sequence is CASSGPGGAPTDTQYF.

The genes are TRBV4-1 and TRBJ2-1; without DNA, the TCRdb call of TRBD2 cannot be checked. This CDR3 spans 17 amino acids. Germline CDR1 MGHRA, CDR2 YSYEKL. CDR3 in amino acids: CASSQIALAGGANEQFF.

This chain joins TRBV2 and TRBJ1-1; no DNA is available, so the TRBD1 call from TCRdb remains unchecked. The CDR3 consists of 13 residues. Germline CDR1 is SNHLY and CDR2 is FYNNEI. CDR3 region: CASSIGQADEGFF.

The chain is built from TRBV7-9 and TRBJ1-1; the D gene TCRdb calls, TRBD1, cannot be checked with no DNA. This CDR3 comprises 12 residues. The germline CDR1 and CDR2 sequences are SEHNR and FQNEAQ (reference sequence). CDR3 in amino acids: CASRGRGTEAFF.

CDR3 amino acids: CASSPRAGARTDTQYF. This chain links TRBV18 with TRBJ2-3; TCRdb's D call, TRBD1, is unchecked because there is no DNA. Germline assignment: CDR1 KGHSH and CDR2 LQKENI. The length of the CDR3 is 16 residues.

CDR3 amino acids: CASSFVATVDNEQFF. The rearrangement links TRBV5-1 to TRBJ2-1; as DNA is missing, the TRBD1 call by TCRdb cannot be tested. This CDR3 has 15 amino acids. CDR1 is SGHRS and CDR2 is YFSETQ in the germline V gene.

V is TRBV7-2 and J is TRBJ1-4. There are 15 residues in the CDR3. Germline V gene data show CDR1 as SGHTA and CDR2 as FQGNSA. CDR3 sequence reads: CASSPAGSTNEKLFF.

V is TRBV29-1 and J is TRBJ2-2; TCRdb indicates TRBD1, and absent DNA this call remains unverified. The germline gives CDR1 SQVTM, CDR2 ANQGSEA. The CDR3 has 16 residues. The CDR3 region is CSVEDYGQGAAGELFF.

J is TRBJ2-7 and V is TRBV9; TCRdb lists TRBD1, though no DNA is available to test this call. Germline CDR1 and CDR2: SGDLS and YYNGEE. The CDR3 sequence is 15 residues long. The CDR3 spells CASSLNPGGGGEQYF.

J is TRBJ2-1 and V is TRBV11-2; TCRdb calls TRBD1, which cannot be checked without DNA. There are 16 residues in the CDR3. Germline CDR1 and CDR2: SGHAT and FQNNGV. CDR3 amino acids: CASSWGGSSSYNEQFF.

The rearrangement links TRBV11-2 to TRBJ2-4; as DNA is missing, the TRBD2 call by TCRdb cannot be tested. This CDR3 is 17 amino acids long. CDR1 and CDR2 from the germline V gene are SGHAT and FQNNGV. The CDR3 here is CASSETSGGRAKNIQYF.

V and J are TRBV7-2 and TRBJ2-3; TCRdb's assignment of TRBD2 cannot be checked, as there is no DNA. The V gene's germline CDR1 is SGHTA and CDR2 FQGNSA. The CDR3 consists of 19 residues. Here the CDR3 reads CASSLAPLAGGSLMNTQYF. Filled out from reference TRBV7-2 and TRBJ2-3, the complete variable domain reads GAGVSQSPSNKVTEKGKDVELRCDPISGHTALYWYRQSLGQGLEFLIYFQGNSAPDKSGLPSDRFSAERTGGSVSTLTIQRTQQEDSAVYLCASSLAPLAGGSLMNTQYFGPGTRLTVL.

The genes are TRBV18 and TRBJ2-1; TCRdb outputs TRBD2, but without DNA this stays unchecked. The CDR3 consists of 14 residues. Germline V CDR1 and CDR2: KGHSH, LQKENI. The CDR3 region is CASSPTSGLNEQFF.

The V gene is TRBV3-1, the J gene TRBJ2-7; TCRdb's D call of TRBD1 is untestable without DNA. The CDR3 contains 14 residues. CDR1 LGHDT and CDR2 YNNKEL come from the germline V gene (reference sequence). The CDR3 protein is CASSPPGQNYEQYF.

This chain joins TRBV19 and TRBJ2-1; the D call of TRBD2 rests on TCRdb alone, since no DNA is present to check it. Germline V lookup: CDR1 LNHDA, CDR2 SQIVND (reference sequence). The CDR3 runs to 18 residues. The CDR3 protein is CASSIDLRSGGVVTEQFF.

V and J are TRBV28 and TRBJ2-1; TCRdb calls TRBD2, which cannot be checked without DNA. This CDR3 has 14 residues. Germline assignment: CDR1 MDHEN and CDR2 SYDVKM. The chain's CDR3 is CASQSGGDYNEQFF.

The chain carries TRBV4-2 and TRBJ2-3; lacking DNA, the TRBD2 call made by TCRdb goes unchecked. This CDR3 is 16 amino acids long. Per germline, CDR1 LGHNA and CDR2 YNFKEQ. CDR3 residues: CASSQEVSGGTDTQYF.

The chain uses TRBV7-2 and TRBJ2-2. Germline V gene lookup returns CDR1 SGHTA and CDR2 FQGNSA. The CDR3 spans 12 residues. The CDR3: CASTFYTGELFF.

This chain connects TRBV11-1 to TRBJ2-1; the TCRdb call, TRBD1, lacks DNA for checking. CDR1 SGHAT and CDR2 FQDESV come from the germline V gene (reference sequence). The CDR3 contains 18 residues. This chain's CDR3 is CASSGAGDPNPTYNEQFF.

The chain links TRBV7-6 to TRBJ1-6; the D call of TRBD1 rests on TCRdb alone, since no DNA is present to check it. Germline values: CDR1 SGHVS, CDR2 FNYEAQ. There are 15 residues in the CDR3. CDR3 loop: CASSSGTENNSPLHF.

This chain uses TRBV7-9 with TRBJ2-1. The CDR3 is 14 amino acids. CDR1 and CDR2 from the germline V gene are SEHNR and FQNEAQ (reference sequence). The CDR3 sequence: CASSLAAFIHEQFF.

The V and J genes are TRBV7-2 and TRBJ1-5; TCRdb picks TRBD1, but there is no DNA to check that call. The germline V gene encodes CDR1 SGHTA and CDR2 FQGNSA. This CDR3 spans 15 amino acids. This CDR3 reads CASSRTYYSNQPQHF. Together with reference TRBV7-2 and TRBJ1-5, the CDR3 gives the full variable domain: GAGVSQSPSNKVTEKGKDVELRCDPISGHTALYWYRQSLGQGLEFLIYFQGNSAPDKSGLPSDRFSAERTGGSVSTLTIQRTQQEDSAVYLCASSRTYYSNQPQHFGDGTRLSIL.